This entry lists 15 T cell receptor beta chains sequenced from one sample in a study of chemoradiotherapy in HPV16-positive cancers (dated by TCRdb to 2022 to 2024). Library construction relied on the immunoSEQ multiplex PCR assay. Sourced from immuneACCESS, this table was stored by TCRdb with only in-frame sequences that have V and J called. A share of the clones is absent; for the studies checked, an unresolved V gene accounts for under half, and the remainder has no known explanation. This sample is represented by several thousand clones; about three quarters of them were singletons. Of the sample, less than 45% falls within the top ten clones. This material was collected from a patient who underwent chemoradiotherapy. These receptors were taken from a human donor with HPV-associated anogenital cancer.

This clone was observed a few times. The chain employs TRBV4-1 and TRBJ2-7, with 10 bases fitting TRBD1. The CDR3 totals 15 residues. J gave up 2 bases and V 0 bases, and 1 base lay outside the gene matches. Germline values: CDR1 MGHRA, CDR2 YSYEKL. The CDR3 coding sequence is TGCGCCAGCAGCCAAGATGGGACAGGGGCCTACGAGCAGTACTTC. It translates to CASSQDGTGAYEQYF.

V gene TRBV4-3 combines with J gene TRBJ1-2; a weak D match, TRBD1 (5 bases). CDR1 and CDR2 (germline): LGHNA, YSLEER. The CDR3 totals 16 residues. V lost 0 bases to trimming and J lost 3 bases, with 14 bases between them. The CDR3 sequence: CASSQEGTGRYYGYTF. The CDR3 DNA reads TGCGCCAGCAGCCAAGAAGGAACGGGGCGCTACTATGGCTACACCTTC.

This clone has a handful of counts. The J gene is TRBJ2-1, the V gene TRBV6-4; 11 bases align to TRBD2. V shed 6 bases and J 8 bases; nucleotides not matched to a gene: 9. The CDR3 is 15 amino acids. CDR1 and CDR2 (germline): MRHNA, SNTAGT. CDR3 sequence reads: CASSLSSGGADEQFF. CDR3 sequence (DNA): TGTGCCAGCAGCCTGAGTAGCGGGGGGGCCGATGAGCAGTTCTTC.

J is TRBJ2-3 and V is TRBV18, with D unresolved. Germline values: CDR1 KGHSH, CDR2 LQKENI. Deletions cut 4 bases from V and 4 bases from J, with 3 bases between. The CDR3 spans 11 residues. DNA of the CDR3: TGTGCCAGCTCACTGGCAGATACGCAGTATTTT. Translation: CASSLADTQYF.

The table lists this clone with a few counts. The genes are TRBV7-6 and TRBJ1-3; D is ambiguous. Germline V gene sequence: CDR1 SGHVS, CDR2 FNYEAQ. This CDR3 spans 16 amino acids. V lost 1 base, J lost 3 bases, and 13 bases lay in between. As DNA, the CDR3 is TGTGCCAGCAGCTTAGGTGCGGGGAGCTTTGGAAACACCATATATTTT. Protein: CASSLGAGSFGNTIYF.

Here the CDR3 DNA reads TGCAGCGTTGATGCGGGGAACACTGAAGCTTTCTTT. It translates to CSVDAGNTEAFF. The chain employs TRBV29-1 and TRBJ1-1; unclear D gene. The V gene lost 3 bases and the J gene lost 1 base, with 6 bases spanning the gap. The CDR3 is 12 residues long. CDR1 is SQVTM, CDR2 ANQGSEA, per germline.

The J gene is TRBJ1-1, the V gene TRBV9; D gene uncertain. The length of the CDR3 is 13 residues. V lost 4 bases to trimming and J lost 3 bases, with 10 bases between them. The V gene's germline CDR1 is SGDLS and CDR2 YYNGEE. The CDR3 DNA follows: TGTGCCAGCAGCTACTCAGGAGACACTGAAGCTTTCTTT. Translated: CASSYSGDTEAFF.

The chain links TRBV29-1 to TRBJ2-3; 7 positions agree with TRBD2. V dropped 4 bases and J dropped 0; count of bases not matched to a gene: 7. The germline gives CDR1 SQVTM, CDR2 ANQGSEA. This CDR3 contains 15 residues. The CDR3 loop is CSVVGGVDSTDTQYF. The CDR3 DNA reads TGCAGCGTTGTGGGGGGGGTAGATAGCACAGATACGCAGTATTTT.

V is TRBV10-2 and J is TRBJ2-3; D might be TRBD1 or TRBD2, each matching 6 bases. This CDR3 is built from 16 residues. V lost 6 bases to trimming and J lost 6 bases, with 22 bases between them. Germline lookup yields CDR1 WSHSY and CDR2 SAAADI. CDR3 loop: CASRTPHGGGSDTQYF. CDR3 bases: TGCGCCAGCAGGACTCCCCACGGGGGCGGTTCTGATACGCAGTATTTT.

This chain uses TRBV7-8 with TRBJ2-5; 7 bases match TRBD1. Germline CDR1 SGHVS, CDR2 FQNEAQ. The CDR3 spans 17 residues. J was trimmed by 7 bases and V by 2 bases; bases with no gene match: 16. The CDR3 sequence: CASSLRTPRTGGGTQYF. In DNA, the CDR3 is TGTGCCAGCAGCTTAAGGACACCCCGGACAGGAGGTGGGACCCAGTACTTC.

This clone came up once. CDR3 in amino acids: CATSRDVPSGSYEQYF. DNA of the CDR3: TGTGCCACCAGCAGAGATGTGCCTAGCGGGAGCTACGAGCAGTACTTC. The chain links TRBV15 to TRBJ2-7; 10 nucleotides agree with TRBD2. V gave up 0 bases and J gave up 3 bases; unmatched junction bases: 5. The CDR3 spans 16 residues. The germline V gene has CDR1 LNHNV and CDR2 YYDKDF (reference sequence).

The chain uses TRBV19 and TRBJ1-5, with a tentative D call TRBD1 (5 bases). Looked up from germline, CDR1 is LNHDA and CDR2 is SQIVND (reference sequence). The CDR3 is made up of 13 amino acids. Trimming removed 7 bases from V and 4 bases from J, with 11 bases in between. The CDR3: CASTLGGNQPQHF. CDR3 DNA sequence: TGTGCCAGTACCCTGGGGGGAAATCAGCCCCAGCATTTT.

This chain uses TRBV20-1 with TRBJ2-3; D ambiguous. Trimming took off 3 bases at V and 5 bases at J, with 6 bases between the two ends. Germline V CDR1 and CDR2: DFQATT, SNEGSKA (reference sequence). This CDR3 spans 11 amino acids. The CDR3 DNA reads as TGCAGTGCTAGTTCCAGAGATACGCAGTATTTT. Translation: CSASSRDTQYF.

This chain links TRBV7-2 with TRBJ2-3, with unresolved D. Trimming cost V 0 bases and J 0 bases, with 10 bases left between them. There are 16 residues in the CDR3. Germline V gene sequence: CDR1 SGHTA, CDR2 FQGNSA. The CDR3 loop reads CASSLAGFASTDTQYF. CDR3 coding DNA: TGTGCCAGCAGCTTAGCTGGTTTTGCTAGCACAGATACGCAGTATTTT.

The chain has TRBV5-6 and TRBJ2-2; D remains unclear. The CDR3 has 14 amino acids. The germline gives CDR1 SGHDT, CDR2 YYEEEE. V lost 4 bases, J lost 3 bases, and 10 bases lay in between. The CDR3 sequence is CASSVDGYTGELFF. The CDR3 nucleotides are TGTGCCAGCAGCGTAGACGGATACACCGGGGAGCTGTTTTTT.